Below are 31 T cell receptor beta chains sequenced from a single sample in a study of T cell responses to AZD1222 COVID-19 vaccine. Using immunoSEQ multiplex PCR, the repertoire was profiled, and TCRdb retains in-frame clones only, with some absent. The table has some 120,000 clones, roughly 88% seen once. The source was peripheral blood, collected on day 0 of AZD1222 vaccination. The receptors were gathered from an adult in good health.

The chain joins TRBV24-1 to TRBJ1-4, with D possibly being TRBD1 (5 bases). This CDR3 is 14 amino acids long. V was shortened by 2 bases and J by 3 bases, with 6 bases between the two germline ends. CDR1 KGHDR and CDR2 SFDVKD come from the germline V gene. Here the CDR3 reads CATSDSGSNEKLFF. The CDR3 nucleotides read TGTGCCACCAGTGATTCAGGGTCTAATGAAAAACTGTTTTTT.

The CDR3 sequence: CASSETVRAYEQYF. The CDR3 nucleotides are TGTGCCAGCAGTGAGACAGTTCGGGCCTACGAGCAGTACTTC. The chain couples TRBV6-1 to TRBJ2-7; the D gene is possibly TRBD1 (5 bases). V lost 3 bases to trimming and J lost 2 bases, with 11 bases between them. The CDR3 spans 14 residues. Germline CDR1 MNHNS, CDR2 SASEGT.

The rearrangement joins TRBV19 to TRBJ2-6; D gene uncertain. The CDR3 spans 14 residues. Trimming left V 6 bases short and J 0 bases short, with 6 bases between. Germline lookup yields CDR1 LNHDA and CDR2 SQIVND (reference sequence). The CDR3 loop is CASRGISGANVLTF. CDR3 bases: TGTGCCAGTAGGGGCATCTCTGGGGCCAACGTCCTGACTTTC.

V is TRBV11-2 and J is TRBJ2-7; D is possibly TRBD1 (6 bases). The CDR3 spans 16 residues. The V end was cut by 5 bases, the J end by 6 bases, with 23 bases between. Germline V gene data show CDR1 as SGHAT and CDR2 as FQNNGV. This chain's CDR3 is CASSHVWGHRVGEQYF. In DNA, the CDR3 is TGTGCCAGCAGCCATGTTTGGGGACACCGCGTGGGCGAGCAGTACTTC.

This clone was detected a few times. The chain recombines TRBV5-4 with TRBJ1-2; TRBD1 might be the D (5 bases). The CDR3 loop spans 14 amino acids. CDR1 and CDR2 (germline): SGHNT, YYREEE (reference sequence). The V gene lost 4 bases and the J gene lost 0 bases, with 10 bases spanning the gap. DNA for the CDR3: TGTGCCAGCAGCCCAGGGTTCTCTAACTATGGCTACACCTTC. Its protein is CASSPGFSNYGYTF.

The rearrangement uses TRBV12-3 or TRBV12-4 and TRBJ2-7; D might be TRBD2 (5 bases). This CDR3 has 13 residues. V was shortened by 7 bases and J by 3 bases, with 13 bases between the two germline ends. The CDR3 region is CASTLSGSYEQYF. As DNA, the CDR3 is TGTGCCAGCACCCTTTCTGGGAGCTACGAGCAGTACTTC.

V and J are TRBV11-3 and TRBJ2-7; tentatively, D is TRBD2 (6 bases). In germline, CDR1 is SGHNT, CDR2 YENEEA. The CDR3 is 13 residues long. Trimming removed 0 bases from V and 3 bases from J, with 6 bases in between. The CDR3 sequence: CASSLDSGYEQYF. The CDR3 nucleotides read TGTGCCAGCAGCTTAGATAGCGGCTACGAGCAGTACTTC.

This clone was recorded only once. The CDR3 reads CSVGDTGGWNTEAFF. CDR3 in DNA: TGCAGCGTTGGAGACACAGGGGGATGGAACACTGAAGCTTTCTTT. V gene TRBV29-1 combines with J gene TRBJ1-1; 8 nucleotides match TRBD1. V trimming: 4 bases; J trimming: 1 base; junction bases outside the gene matches: 8. The CDR3 loop spans 15 amino acids. Germline CDR1 reads SQVTM; CDR2 reads ANQGSEA.

The chain joins TRBV3-1 (or the pseudogene TRBV3-2) to TRBJ2-7; D tentatively reads TRBD1 or TRBD2 (5 bases each). Germline values: CDR1 LGHDT, CDR2 YNNKEL (reference sequence). This CDR3 is 13 amino acids long. The V end lost 1 base, the J end lost 6 bases, and 10 bases lay between the germline ends. CDR3 sequence (DNA): TGTGCCAGCAGCCAAGTCGCCGGGGCCGAGCAGTACTTC. It codes for CASSQVAGAEQYF.

V and J are TRBV7-9 and TRBJ1-3; no firm D call. Per the germline V gene, CDR1 is SEHNR and CDR2 is FQNEAQ (reference sequence). The CDR3 loop spans 15 amino acids. Trimming left V 1 base short and J 1 base short, with 8 bases between. The CDR3, as DNA: TGTGCCAGCAGCTTAGTCCGGGGATCTGGAAACACCATATATTTT. Translation gives CASSLVRGSGNTIYF.

This clone was counted once. The genes are TRBV11-2 and TRBJ1-3, with D perhaps TRBD1 (5 bases). CDR1 and CDR2 from the germline V gene are SGHAT and FQNNGV. Trimming removed 6 bases from V and 4 bases from J, with 10 bases in between. This CDR3 contains 13 residues. The DNA for the CDR3 is TGTGCCAGCAGGGGAAGGGGCGGAAACACCATATATTTT. Residues: CASRGRGGNTIYF.

The chain couples TRBV5-4 to TRBJ1-2; D remains unclear. The CDR3 runs to 14 residues. V lost 0 bases and J 6 bases, leaving 12 bases between the germline ends. Germline CDR1 reads SGHNT; CDR2 reads YYREEE (reference sequence). The CDR3 DNA follows: TGTGCCAGCAGCTTGGCCCGGCTTTACGATGGCTACACCTTC. This sequence encodes CASSLARLYDGYTF.

This chain uses TRBV3-1 (or the pseudogene TRBV3-2) with TRBJ2-2; no clear D gene. CDR3 length: 17 amino acids. The ends were cut back, 5 bases at V and 0 bases at J, with 16 bases in the middle. The germline gives CDR1 LGHDT, CDR2 YNNKEL (reference sequence). CDR3 DNA: TGTGCCAGCAGCGACCATCCGGTAGCCGCGAACACCGGGGAGCTGTTTTTT. It encodes CASSDHPVAANTGELFF.

This rearrangement joins TRBV15 to TRBJ2-3, with TRBD2 matching over 11 bases. The CDR3 is 18 amino acids. Germline CDR1 LNHNV, CDR2 YYDKDF (reference sequence). V gave up 0 bases and J gave up 6 bases; unmatched junction bases: 11. The CDR3 nucleotides are TGTGCCACCAGCAGAGAATCGAGTAGCGGGGGGGCAGGTGATACGCAGTATTTT. Its translation: CATSRESSSGGAGDTQYF.

The chain has TRBV5-8 and TRBJ1-5; 9 bases line up with TRBD1. Germline V CDR1 and CDR2: SGHTS, YDEGEE. The J segment lost 4 bases and the V segment lost 0 bases, leaving 5 bases of the junction unmatched. The CDR3 extends over 16 amino acids. The CDR3 bases are TGTGCCAGCAGCTTGGTCGCCGGGACAGGGAATCAGCCCCAGCATTTT. Translation gives CASSLVAGTGNQPQHF.

The chain couples TRBV7-9 to TRBJ2-1; no clear D gene. In germline, CDR1 is SEHNR, CDR2 FQNEAQ (reference sequence). Between the trimmed V and J ends, which lost 5 bases and 5 bases, there was a span of 7 bases. This CDR3 comprises 12 residues. CDR3 nucleotide sequence: TGTGCCAGCAGCCCCTTGAACAATGAGCAGTTCTTC. Translating it yields CASSPLNNEQFF.

The CDR3 reads CASSLGGLAQHF. CDR3 nucleotide sequence: TGTGCCAGCAGCTTAGGTGGTTTGGCCCAGCATTTT. This chain uses TRBV13 with TRBJ1-5, with D hard to call. Germline CDR1 is PRHDT and CDR2 is FYEKMQ (reference sequence). The CDR3 sequence is 12 residues long. Trimming took off 0 bases at V and 11 bases at J, with 8 bases between the two ends.

This chain connects TRBV6-4 to TRBJ1-6, with 8 nucleotides matching TRBD1. The trim removed 0 bases at V and 7 bases at J, leaving 2 bases unmatched. Per germline, CDR1 MRHNA and CDR2 SNTAGT. The CDR3 runs 15 residues. CDR3 coding DNA: TGTGCCAGCAGTGACTCCAGGGGGCCCAATTCACCCCTCCACTTT. Amino acids: CASSDSRGPNSPLHF.

The CDR3 reads CASSPEVWGLSNQPQHF. CDR3 nucleotide sequence: TGTGCCAGCAGCCCAGAGGTGTGGGGCTTGAGCAATCAGCCCCAGCATTTT. The rearrangement links TRBV6-2 or TRBV6-3 to TRBJ1-5; weak D call: TRBD1 (5 bases). CDR3 length: 17 residues. V lost 6 bases to trimming and J lost 1 base, with 19 bases between them. Germline CDR1 MNHEY, CDR2 SVGEGT.

The chain recombines TRBV11-2 with TRBJ1-1; D ambiguous. Germline CDR1 and CDR2: SGHAT and FQNNGV. Deletions cut 5 bases from V and 8 bases from J, with 9 bases between. CDR3 length: 11 amino acids. The CDR3 sequence is CASSERWEAFF. Written as DNA, the CDR3 is TGTGCCAGCAGCGAAAGGTGGGAAGCTTTCTTT.

This chain joins TRBV19 and TRBJ1-2, with 7 bases lining up with TRBD1. This CDR3 region has 15 residues. Germline V gene lookup returns CDR1 LNHDA and CDR2 SQIVND (reference sequence). Losses at the gene ends were 3 bases for V and 3 bases for J; bases not matched to a gene: 7. CDR3 sequence: CASSMAGQRYYGYTF. CDR3 sequence (DNA): TGTGCCAGTAGTATGGCGGGACAGCGCTACTATGGCTACACCTTC.

This chain joins TRBV28 and TRBJ1-4; D not resolved. The germline V gene encodes CDR1 MDHEN and CDR2 SYDVKM. With 6 bases removed from V and 3 bases from J, the gap between germline ends came to 11 bases. CDR3 length equals 14 residues. CDR3 DNA: TGTGCCAGCAGACAAGGCAGCTCTAATGAAAAACTGTTTTTT. This sequence encodes CASRQGSSNEKLFF.

V usage is TRBV28 and J usage is TRBJ1-2; the match to TRBD1 covers 7 bases. J was trimmed by 6 bases and V by 6 bases; bases with no gene match: 7. Germline V lookup: CDR1 MDHEN, CDR2 SYDVKM. The CDR3 has 13 residues. The CDR3 DNA follows: TGTGCCAGCAGCCCTCGGGACAGTCATGGCTACACCTTC. Residues: CASSPRDSHGYTF.

V usage is TRBV11-3 and J usage is TRBJ2-7, with D possibly called TRBD1 or TRBD2 (5 bases each). Trimming removed 4 bases from V and 3 bases from J, with 10 bases in between. The CDR3 has 13 amino acids. Germline V gene sequence: CDR1 SGHNT, CDR2 YENEEA. CDR3 residues: CASSSGTDYEQYF. CDR3 DNA sequence: TGTGCCAGCAGCTCCGGGACGGACTACGAGCAGTACTTC.

The chain has TRBV2 and TRBJ2-3, with TRBD2 matching over 11 bases. This CDR3 is built from 16 residues. From germline, CDR1 is SNHLY and CDR2 FYNNEI. Trimming at V came to 4 bases and at J to 8 bases, leaving 11 bases not matched to a gene. Written as DNA, the CDR3 is TGTGCCAGCAGTGCCCGGGTAGCGGGGGGGGGAGGTACGCAGTATTTT. Amino acid sequence: CASSARVAGGGGTQYF.

The chain joins TRBV28 to TRBJ1-4; 7 bases agree with TRBD1. Looked up from germline, CDR1 is MDHEN and CDR2 is SYDVKM. The CDR3 is 15 residues long. After removal of 6 bases from V and 3 bases from J, the junction contained 7 bases not matched to a gene. Here the CDR3 DNA reads TGTGCCAGCAGGGCACAGGGGACCCCTAATGAAAAACTGTTTTTT. This gives the protein CASRAQGTPNEKLFF.

The chain is built from TRBV5-1 and TRBJ1-1; D is undetermined. From germline, CDR1 is SGHRS and CDR2 YFSETQ. This CDR3 has 14 residues. V was trimmed by 0 bases and J by 7 bases, leaving 13 bases between them. The CDR3 DNA reads as TGCGCCAGCAGCTTGGTCGAAGTCAACGATGAAGCTTTCTTT. Its protein product is CASSLVEVNDEAFF.

The rearrangement links TRBV15 to TRBJ2-7; no definite D call. Germline CDR1 is LNHNV and CDR2 is YYDKDF (reference sequence). The CDR3 loop spans 18 amino acids. The V and J ends lost 1 base and 1 base respectively, with 20 bases between them. CDR3: CATSRVSVYQTGSYEQYF. As DNA, the CDR3 is TGTGCCACCAGCAGAGTCTCCGTGTACCAAACCGGGTCCTACGAGCAGTACTTC.

This clone came up once. This chain uses TRBV12-3 or TRBV12-4 with TRBJ2-1; D call uncertain. The CDR3 is made up of 13 amino acids. V lost 3 bases and J lost 4, with 7 bases in between. The CDR3 loop is CASSFQHYNEQFF. The CDR3 DNA reads TGTGCCAGCAGTTTTCAGCATTACAATGAGCAGTTCTTC.

The CDR3, as DNA: TGTGCCAGCACCCCGGACAGGAGCTCTGGAAACACCATATATTTT. Translated: CASTPDRSSGNTIYF. The chain employs TRBV28 and TRBJ1-3, with 7 bases fitting TRBD1. CDR1 is MDHEN, CDR2 SYDVKM, per germline. Losses at the gene ends were 7 bases for V and 0 bases for J; bases not matched to a gene: 6. The CDR3 sequence is 15 residues long. Combining the CDR3 with reference TRBV28 and TRBJ1-3 gives the whole variable domain DVKVTQSSRYLVKRTGEKVFLECVQDMDHENMFWYRQDPGLGLRLIYFSYDVKMKEKGDIPEGYSVSREKKERFSLILESASTNQTSMYLCASTPDRSSGNTIYFGEGSWLTVV.

The rearrangement joins TRBV7-9 to TRBJ2-7, with 10 positions matching TRBD2. J gave up 3 bases and V 4 bases, and 6 bases lay outside the gene matches. The germline gives CDR1 SEHNR, CDR2 FQNEAQ (reference sequence). This CDR3 spans 15 amino acids. In nucleotides, the CDR3 is TGTGCCAGCAGCTCCGCGGTAGCGGGGGGCTACGAGCAGTACTTC. Translation gives CASSSAVAGGYEQYF.